This T cell receptor (beta chain) appears in the sequencing data of a study of blood T cell repertoires in COVID-19 (TCRdb year 2020). Background on the whole study: Samples from collaborators originated in the United States, Italy and Spain and spanned both the acute and convalescent phases of COVID-19. The material from the prospective study consisted of cDNA or gDNA derived from T cells, B-cell-depleted T cells, or PBMCs. Subjects who had been exposed to COVID-19, were actively infected with it, or had recovered from it provided the deeply sampled blood TCRbeta repertoires that made up the dataset. The repertoires were released in a freely available public database intended as a resource for research on the immune response to SARS-CoV-2. The samples were drawn from the first 160 participants of the ongoing ImmuneRACE study and from 950 to 1,500 subjects provided by 6 global collaborators. Sample metadata almost always included a de-identified subject ID, COVID-19 status, age in years and sex. HLA class I and class II types, where available, came from metadata supplied by the sample provider rather than from assay-based typing.

With respect to this clone: It lacks a known antigen. No much larger clone is present one base from it, and per-base qualities are unavailable.

TCRbeta CDR3 regions were amplified from genomic DNA using the immunoSEQ Assay, a bias-controlled multiplex PCR. On the study's bioinformatics: Nucleated cell counts per sample were estimated from amplification of reference gene primers within the assay. To quantify the absolute abundance of each unique TCRbeta CDR3 rearrangement, sequence reads were collapsed and filtered. Productive Simpson clonality was computed per sample as the square root of Simpson's diversity index over productive rearrangements. Here the immuneACCESS table is served through TCRdb, limited to in-frame sequences with V and J called. Missing clones are a known gap in these copies; in checked studies unresolved V genes cover under half, and the rest lacks a known reason. The V and J calls and clone size are taken from that table; D and trimming were inferred from the DNA. For this sample the table gives fewer than 300,000 clones, of which 70% to 90% were detected only once. The leading ten clones occupy 3.5% to 5.5% of the sample.

Enrolling through a virtual design, the prospective study's participants ranged in age from about 18 to 100 years and lived across roughly 24 United States geographic areas. Cohort assignment in the prospective study relied on participant-reported clinical history from a screening survey and a study questionnaire. For ImmuneRACE Cohort 3, a participant was defined as recovered based on two consecutive negative NP/OP PCR tests, clearance by a healthcare professional, or resolution of symptoms. In the prospective study, whole blood, serum and a nasopharyngeal or oropharyngeal swab were collected from each participant by mobile phlebotomists. Over a roughly 2-month period, participants in the prospective study had the option of providing additional blood draws and questionnaires. Blood samples from the prospective study were shipped frozen or at room temperature prior to DNA extraction. Results and caveats for the whole study, not just this receptor: The amount of clinical and demographic metadata varied by source and participant and was provided uncurated.

CDR1 and CDR2 are read off the germline V gene as SGHVS and FNYEAQ. The CDR3 sequence holds 16 residues, the cysteine and phenylalanine included. Of the read, only the CDR3 DNA is kept; its 48 bases are in frame from base 1. Here V drops 5 bases and J drops 1 base, and the junction holds 2 bases not matched to any gene. The clonotype was recovered from a woman aged 25 to 45 who had recovered from COVID-19. Sequencing was done on a sample of PBMCs or T cells enriched from blood (not recorded which). This chain joins TRBV7-6 to TRBJ2-3, with 14 bases matching TRBD2. The CDR3 region reads CASSPTSGGGTDTQYF. The sequenced DNA is TGTGCCAGCAGCCCGACTAGCGGGGGGGGCACAGATACGCAGTATTTT.